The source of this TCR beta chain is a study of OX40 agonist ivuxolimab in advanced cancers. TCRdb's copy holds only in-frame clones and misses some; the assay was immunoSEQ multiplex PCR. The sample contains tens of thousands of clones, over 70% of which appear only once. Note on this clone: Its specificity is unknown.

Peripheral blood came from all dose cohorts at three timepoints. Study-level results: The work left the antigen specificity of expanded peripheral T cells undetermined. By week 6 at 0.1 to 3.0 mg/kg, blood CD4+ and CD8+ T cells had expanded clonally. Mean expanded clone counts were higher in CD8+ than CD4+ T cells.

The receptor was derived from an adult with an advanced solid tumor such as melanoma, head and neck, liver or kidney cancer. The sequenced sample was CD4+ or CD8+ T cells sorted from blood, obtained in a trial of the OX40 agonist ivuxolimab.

The CDR3 loop reads CSVGSRQGFGGYTF. Here the CDR3 DNA reads TGCAGCGTTGGGTCCCGACAGGGGTTTGGCGGCTACACCTTC. The genes are TRBV29-1 and TRBJ1-2; 8 bases are a match to TRBD1. Germline trimming cut 4 bases from V and 8 bases from J; bases unmatched to any gene: 12. CDR3 length: 14 amino acids. Germline V gives CDR1 SQVTM, CDR2 ANQGSEA.